Below, 27 T cell receptor beta chains from the same sample are listed, as sequenced in a study of blood T cells in healthy people across ages. It was with a sample-barcoded 5' primer and a J-beta primer mix that a second PCR of about 7 to 12 cycles was run. TCRdb re-called the 5' RACE reads with MiXCR, one entry per CDR3 protein. The sample has about 1,600,000 distinct CDR3 sequences, about 40% seen once. Material: blood. Receptors were obtained from a woman under 30 in good health.

This clonotype was detected a few times. V and J are TRBV5-1 and TRBJ1-2; tentatively, D is TRBD1 (6 bases). Germline lookup yields CDR1 SGHRS and CDR2 YFSETQ. The CDR3 runs 14 residues. V was clipped by 0 bases and J by 8 bases, with 14 bases between them. The CDR3 DNA reads TGCGCCAGCAGCTTGGATGGGGGCGCGGGAGGCTACACCTTC. Amino acid sequence: CASSLDGGAGGYTF. The whole variable domain, filled in from reference TRBV5-1 and TRBJ1-2, reads KAGVTQTPRYLIKTRGQQVTLSCSPISGHRSVSWYQQTPGQGLQFLFEYFSETQRNKGNFPGRFSGRQFSNSRSEMNVSTLELGDSALYLCASSLDGGAGGYTFGSGTRLTVV.

For this clonotype: A junction end diverges from the germline sequence, so it may reflect a read error. V usage is TRBV15 and J usage is TRBJ2-1; possibly TRBD2 for D (5 bases). The CDR3 runs 14 residues. CDR1 LNHNV and CDR2 YYDKDF come from the germline V gene (reference sequence). The CDR3 sequence: CVTSRDSWGDEQFF. For the CDR3, the DNA is TGTGTCACCAGCAGAGATTCATGGGGAGATGAGCAGTTCTTC. Variable domain in full (rest from reference TRBV15 and TRBJ2-1): DAMVIQNPRYQVTQFGKPVTLSCSQTLNHNVMYWYQQKSSQAPKLLFHYYDKDFNNEADTPDNFQSRRPNTSFCFLDIRSPGLGDTAMYLCVTSRDSWGDEQFFGPGTRLTVL.

This chain uses TRBV2 with TRBJ2-3, with unresolved D. Trimming removed 1 base at V and 7 bases at J, with 3 bases between. This CDR3 is built from 11 residues. Germline loops: CDR1 SNHLY, CDR2 FYNNEI. CDR3 loop: CASSEDYTQYF. The CDR3 DNA reads as TGTGCCAGCAGTGAAGACTATACGCAGTATTTT.

This chain connects TRBV6-1 to TRBJ1-5; D may be TRBD1 (6 bases). CDR1 and CDR2 (germline): MNHNS, SASEGT. This CDR3 comprises 12 residues. V shed 6 bases and J shed 7 bases, with 10 bases lying between them. Written as DNA, the CDR3 is TGTGCCAGCAGGTACGACAGGCAGCCCCAGCATTTT. Its protein product is CASRYDRQPQHF.

The rearrangement joins TRBV7-8 to TRBJ2-3; possible D gene TRBD2, 5 bases. CDR1 SGHVS and CDR2 FQNEAQ come from the germline V gene. V was shortened by 0 bases and J by 3 bases, with 16 bases between the two germline ends. CDR3 length equals 17 residues. The DNA for the CDR3 is TGTGCCAGCAGCTTAGCATATATATTAGAGGGAACAGATACGCAGTATTTT. It yields the protein CASSLAYILEGTDTQYF.

This clonotype was observed a single time. This sequence joins TRBV12-3 or TRBV12-4 and TRBJ2-3; 9 positions match TRBD2. After removal of 1 base from V and 4 bases from J, the junction contained 12 bases not matched to a gene. CDR3 length: 18 amino acids. CDR3 in amino acids: CASSLVAGAPGSADTQYF. The CDR3 DNA reads as TGTGCCAGCAGTTTAGTAGCGGGAGCGCCCGGAAGCGCAGATACGCAGTATTTT.

The gene calls are TRBV7-9 and TRBJ2-7, with 11 bases that match TRBD2. The CDR3 runs 17 residues. Germline values: CDR1 SEHNR, CDR2 FQNEAQ (reference sequence). Losses at the gene ends were 1 base for V and 7 bases for J; bases not matched to a gene: 12. The CDR3, as DNA: TGTGCCAGCAGCTTAGAGTGGGGGACTAGCGGATACAATGAGCAGTACTTC. Its translation is CASSLEWGTSGYNEQYF.

This clonotype was observed a handful of times. The rearrangement links TRBV7-2 to TRBJ1-1; no reliable D call. The CDR3 is 14 residues long. The V gene's germline CDR1 is SGHTA and CDR2 FQGNSA. The V end lost 1 base, the J end lost 4 bases, and 10 bases lay between the germline ends. CDR3 residues: CASSLGTGSTEAFF. The CDR3 nucleotides read TGTGCCAGCAGCTTAGGAACCGGGTCCACTGAAGCTTTCTTT. The full variable domain, its missing parts supplied by reference TRBV7-2 and TRBJ1-1, is GAGVSQSPSNKVTEKGKDVELRCDPISGHTALYWYRQSLGQGLEFLIYFQGNSAPDKSGLPSDRFSAERTGGSVSTLTIQRTQQEDSAVYLCASSLGTGSTEAFFGQGTRLTVV.

CDR3 DNA sequence: TGTGCCAGCAGTCACTCCGGGACTAGGGGCGAGCAGTACTTC. Translation: CASSHSGTRGEQYF. The chain is built from TRBV12-3 or TRBV12-4 and TRBJ2-5; 8 nucleotides line up with TRBD2. Judging by the DNA end, TRBJ2-7 fits better; the J call may be wrong. This CDR3 has 14 amino acids.

The rearrangement links TRBV18 to TRBJ2-5; 12 bases are a match to TRBD2. The J call may be mistaken, given a closer DNA end match to TRBJ2-7. The CDR3 runs to 14 residues. CDR1 is KGHSH, CDR2 LQKENI, per germline. The CDR3: CASSPLAGGFEQYF. The CDR3 DNA sequence: TGTGCCAGCTCACCCCTAGCGGGAGGGTTCGAGCAGTACTTC.

The rearrangement uses TRBV20-1 and TRBJ2-7; D ambiguous. Germline loops: CDR1 DFQATT, CDR2 SNEGSKA (reference sequence). V lost 2 bases to trimming and J lost 3 bases, with 11 bases between them. The CDR3 covers 13 residues. The CDR3 region is CSARPTSIYEQYF. The DNA of the CDR3 is TGCAGTGCTAGACCGACAAGTATCTACGAGCAGTACTTC.

This clonotype has only a few counts. In DNA form, the CDR3 reads TGTGCCAGCAGCCTAGGTGGCAAGGACAATGAGCAGTTCTTC. The encoded protein is CASSLGGKDNEQFF. The chain is built from TRBV7-2 and TRBJ2-1; D uncertain. Trimming took off 5 bases at V and 5 bases at J, with 13 bases between the two ends. CDR1 and CDR2 from the germline V gene are SGHTA and FQGNSA. The CDR3 has 14 amino acids.

The chain is built from TRBV27 and TRBJ2-2, with D perhaps being TRBD1 or TRBD2 (5 bases each). CDR1 MNHEY and CDR2 SMNVEV come from the germline V gene (reference sequence). The CDR3 loop spans 14 amino acids. Trimming took 5 bases from V and 3 from J, leaving 10 bases between them. This chain's CDR3 is CASSIQDYTGELFF. CDR3 DNA: TGTGCCAGCAGTATACAGGACTACACCGGGGAGCTGTTTTTT.

The V gene is TRBV29-1, the J gene TRBJ2-5; 7 nucleotides line up with TRBD1. Trimming at V came to 6 bases and at J to 0 bases, leaving 4 bases not matched to a gene. Germline CDR1 SQVTM, CDR2 ANQGSEA. The CDR3 runs to 13 residues. CDR3 loop: CSVRDRYQETQYF. The CDR3 bases are TGCAGCGTCCGGGACAGATACCAAGAGACCCAGTACTTC.

The chain uses TRBV10-3 and TRBJ1-5; unclear D gene. The V gene's germline CDR1 is ENHRY and CDR2 SYGVKD. The V end was cut by 6 bases, the J end by 0 bases, with 12 bases between. This CDR3 is 15 amino acids long. CDR3: CAIRREEGSNQPQHF. The DNA of the CDR3 is TGTGCCATCAGGAGGGAGGAAGGTAGCAATCAGCCCCAGCATTTT.

V is TRBV20-1 and J is TRBJ2-3; perhaps TRBD1 as D (5 bases). Trimming removed 4 bases at V and 2 bases at J, with 10 bases between. The CDR3 has 13 residues. Germline-derived CDR1 and CDR2 are DFQATT and SNEGSKA (reference sequence). CDR3 in amino acids: CSATGANTDTQYF. As DNA, the CDR3 is TGCAGTGCTACTGGGGCTAACACAGATACGCAGTATTTT.

The chain uses TRBV11-2 and TRBJ1-4, with 10 positions matching TRBD1. After removal of 6 bases from V and 8 bases from J, the junction contained 6 bases not matched to a gene. The CDR3 sequence is 14 residues long. Per the germline V gene, CDR1 is SGHAT and CDR2 is FQNNGV. CDR3 nucleotides: TGTGCCAGCAGGGAAGGGACAGGGGAGGAAAAACTGTTTTTT. It translates to CASREGTGEEKLFF.

There are a few counts of this clonotype. The chain uses TRBV4-2 and TRBJ2-7, with 12 bases fitting TRBD2. The germline V gene encodes CDR1 LGHNA and CDR2 YNFKEQ. The length of the CDR3 is 16 residues. V lost 0 bases and J lost 4; bases outside the gene matches: 4. The CDR3, as DNA: TGTGCCAGCAGCCAAGATCTCCTAGCGGGAGGGTACGAGCAGTACTTC. Protein product: CASSQDLLAGGYEQYF.

This rearrangement joins TRBV12-3 or TRBV12-4 to TRBJ2-5, with D tentatively TRBD2 (6 bases). V was clipped by 6 bases and J by 5 bases, with 13 bases between them. This CDR3 is 13 amino acids long. The CDR3 coding sequence is TGTGCCAGCAGGATGGGGACTGTGGAGACCCAGTACTTC. This gives the protein CASRMGTVETQYF.

As for this clonotype: Germline is not matched at one junction end, which may reflect a read error. V and J are TRBV12-5 and TRBJ2-1, with D possibly being TRBD1 or TRBD2 (5 bases each). The CDR3 is 14 amino acids. Germline V lookup: CDR1 LGHNT, CDR2 FRNRAP. CDR3 coding DNA: TGTGCTAGTGGGTTGGGACGGGCGTTCAATGAGCAGTTCTTC. This encodes CASGLGRAFNEQFF. The variable domain in full, completed from reference TRBV12-5 and TRBJ2-1, reads DARVTQTPRHKVTEMGQEVTMRCQPILGHNTVFWYRQTMMQGLELLAYFRNRAPLDDSGMPKDRFSAEMPDATLATLKIQPSEPRDSAVYFCASGLGRAFNEQFFGPGTRLTVL.

This chain joins TRBV27 and TRBJ2-4, with 8 bases aligning to TRBD1. The CDR3 totals 17 residues. CDR1 is MNHEY and CDR2 is SMNVEV in the germline V gene (reference sequence). J lost 0 bases, V lost 0 bases, and 4 bases had no gene match. Here the CDR3 DNA reads TGTGCCAGCAGTTTATCAGGACAGGGTCTAGCCAAAAACATTCAGTACTTC. Its translation is CASSLSGQGLAKNIQYF.

V is TRBV15 and J is TRBJ2-5, with D maybe TRBD2 (7 bases). V was trimmed by 5 bases and J by 5 bases, leaving 15 bases between them. This CDR3 has 14 residues. Germline lookup yields CDR1 LNHNV and CDR2 YYDKDF (reference sequence). CDR3 in amino acids: CATSGRGGSETQYF. The CDR3 DNA sequence: TGTGCCACCAGCGGAAGGGGGGGCTCTGAGACCCAGTACTTC.

The sample holds a few counts of this clonotype. V is TRBV28 and J is TRBJ2-7; D is undetermined. CDR1 and CDR2 (germline): MDHEN, SYDVKM. The CDR3 totals 12 residues. V dropped 6 bases and J dropped 1 base, with 7 bases sitting between them. The CDR3 DNA reads TGTGCCAGCAGACGACGGTCCTACGAGCAGTACTTC. It translates to CASRRRSYEQYF.

CDR3 DNA: TGTGCCAGCAGCAAGGTATCTGGGGCAGACTATGGCTACACCTTC. It translates to CASSKVSGADYGYTF. The rearrangement links TRBV7-6 to TRBJ1-2, with a possible D match to TRBD1 (5 bases). Germline V gene lookup returns CDR1 SGHVS and CDR2 FNYEAQ. The germline V and J ends were trimmed by 5 bases and 3 bases, with 16 bases remaining between them. The CDR3 is 15 amino acids.

This clonotype occurred a few times. The V gene is TRBV6-6, the J gene TRBJ2-5; no firm D call. In germline, CDR1 is MNHNY, CDR2 SVGAGI (reference sequence). V was pared by 2 bases and J by 2 bases, with 6 bases between. The CDR3 is made up of 13 amino acids. The CDR3 DNA is TGTGCCAGCAGTTACGGCCAGCAAGAGACCCAGTACTTC. This codes for CASSYGQQETQYF.

The chain links TRBV4-2 to TRBJ2-1; D is ambiguous. CDR1 and CDR2 (germline): LGHNA, YNFKEQ. The CDR3 runs to 22 residues. The V end lost 0 bases, the J end lost 5 bases, and 32 bases lay between the germline ends. The CDR3 loop reads CASSQEMADRLLVVIHDNEQFF. For the CDR3, the DNA is TGTGCCAGCAGCCAAGAAATGGCCGACCGCCTCTTGGTAGTGATTCATGACAATGAGCAGTTCTTC.

This clonotype was counted between two and nine times. The chain is built from TRBV3-1 and TRBJ2-1; 11 bases agree with TRBD2. V trimming: 5 bases; J trimming: 11 bases; junction bases outside the gene matches: 11. Germline loops: CDR1 LGHDT, CDR2 YNNKEL (reference sequence). This CDR3 is built from 15 residues. CDR3 region: CASSSTSGAPNKQFF. The CDR3 DNA reads as TGTGCCAGCAGCTCGACTAGCGGGGCCCCAAATAAGCAGTTCTTC.